This T cell receptor (beta chain) was captured by sequencing in a study of PD-L1 blockade in urothelial cancer. The data were produced by immunoSEQ multiplex PCR, yet TCRdb's version contains in-frame clones alone and is incomplete. The sample lists about 72,000 clones; around four fifths were seen once. Between the trimmed V and J ends, which lost 1 base and 2 bases, there was a span of 6 bases. The CDR3 has 13 amino acids. Germline loops: CDR1 SGHRS, CDR2 YFSETQ. In its sample, this clone was seen once. This clonotype was obtained from a man aged 65 to 85 with urothelial cancer. Sequenced material: PBMCs, taken around atezolizumab (anti-PD-L1) treatment. The chain combines TRBV5-1 with TRBJ1-1; D remains ambiguous. CDR3 in amino acids: CASSLKLNTEAFF. In DNA, the CDR3 is TGCGCCAGCAGCTTGAAACTAAACACTGAAGCTTTCTTT.